Below, 5 T cell receptor beta chains from the same sample are listed, as sequenced in a study of blood T cell repertoires in COVID-19. Clones were sequenced by immunoSEQ multiplex PCR, and TCRdb holds only the in-frame ones, with some missing. Among about 150,000 clones listed, 91% were seen once. Input material: peripheral blood. The receptors stem from a man in his forties or fifties with acute or convalescent COVID-19.

This clone was detected once. The chain's CDR3 is CASSLGGVSYNSPLHF. In nucleotides, the CDR3 is TGTGCCAGCAGCTTAGGGGGGGTATCCTATAATTCACCCCTCCACTTT. The chain has TRBV7-9 and TRBJ1-6; D perhaps matches TRBD1 (5 bases). From germline, CDR1 is SEHNR and CDR2 FQNEAQ (reference sequence). V dropped 1 base and J dropped 1 base, with 8 bases sitting between them. The CDR3 sequence is 16 residues long.

V is TRBV4-2 and J is TRBJ1-5, with TRBD1 matching 8 bases. From germline, CDR1 is LGHNA and CDR2 YNFKEQ. This CDR3 spans 13 amino acids. V lost 2 bases, J lost 15 bases, and 9 bases stayed unmatched. The CDR3 bases are TGTGCCAGCAGCCAACACGGGACAGGCCAACGGCATTTT. It translates to CASSQHGTGQRHF.

The V call is TRBV6-6, the J call TRBJ1-3; 7 nucleotides agree with TRBD1. The CDR3 has 19 residues. The J segment lost 0 bases and the V segment lost 5 bases, leaving 16 bases of the junction unmatched. Germline V CDR1 and CDR2: MNHNY, SVGAGI (reference sequence). The CDR3 protein is CASSPRQGGTLSSGNTIYF. The CDR3 DNA sequence: TGTGCCAGCAGTCCCAGACAGGGCGGTACCCTCAGCTCTGGAAACACCATATATTTT.

V usage is TRBV19 and J usage is TRBJ1-1, with a possible D match to TRBD1 (6 bases). The CDR3 runs 14 residues. V dropped 5 bases and J dropped 5 bases, with 15 bases sitting between them. Germline CDR1 reads LNHDA; CDR2 reads SQIVND (reference sequence). CDR3 bases: TGTGCCAGTAGTGGGACGGGGGGCTGGACTGAAGCTTTCTTT. The encoded protein is CASSGTGGWTEAFF.

The CDR3: CASSLVRGTEAFF. In DNA, the CDR3 is TGTGCCAGCAGCCTAGTTCGGGGCACTGAAGCTTTCTTT. J is TRBJ1-1 and V is TRBV11-2; D remains unclear. In germline, CDR1 is SGHAT, CDR2 FQNNGV. The CDR3 runs 13 residues. Trimming took off 5 bases at V and 4 bases at J, with 11 bases between the two ends.